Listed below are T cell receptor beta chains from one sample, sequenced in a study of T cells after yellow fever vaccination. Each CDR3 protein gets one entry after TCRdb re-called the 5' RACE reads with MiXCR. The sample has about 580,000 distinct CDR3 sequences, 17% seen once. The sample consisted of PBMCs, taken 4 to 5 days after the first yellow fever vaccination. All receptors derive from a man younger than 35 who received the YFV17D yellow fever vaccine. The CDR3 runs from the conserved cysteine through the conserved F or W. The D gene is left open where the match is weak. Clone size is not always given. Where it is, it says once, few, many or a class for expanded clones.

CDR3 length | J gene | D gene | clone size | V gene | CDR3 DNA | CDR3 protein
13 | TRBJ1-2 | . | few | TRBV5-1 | TGCGCCAGCAGCCAGGCCTCACGCTATGGCTACACCTTC | CASSQASRYGYTF
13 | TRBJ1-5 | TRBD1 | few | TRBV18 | TGTGCCAGCTCAACGACAGGGGATCAGCCCCAGCATTTT | CASSTTGDQPQHF
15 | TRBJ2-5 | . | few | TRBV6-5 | TGTGCCAGCAGTTACTCGTACGGGGGCCAAGAGACCCAGTACTTC | CASSYSYGGQETQYF
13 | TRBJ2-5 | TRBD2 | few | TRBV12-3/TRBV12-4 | TGTGCCAGCAGTGCCGGGACTAAAGAGACCCAGTACTTC | CASSAGTKETQYF
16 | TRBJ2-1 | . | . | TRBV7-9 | TGTGCCAGCAGTCTTCCCGGCAGGGGAGGTTACAATGAGCAGTTCTTC | CASSLPGRGGYNEQFF
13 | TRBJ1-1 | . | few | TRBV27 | TGTGCCAGCAGTGAACAGGGAATGACTGAAGCTTTCTTT | CASSEQGMTEAFF
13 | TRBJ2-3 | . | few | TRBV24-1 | TGTGCCACCAGTGCGCAGGTCACAGATACGCAGTATTTT | CATSAQVTDTQYF
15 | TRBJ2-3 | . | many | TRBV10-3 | TGTGCCATCAGTGAGTCGAAGGGAAAGGGAGATACGCAGTATTTT | CAISESKGKGDTQYF
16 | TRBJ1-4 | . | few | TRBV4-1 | TGCGCCAGCAGCCAAGAAGTGGGACGCCCTAATGAAAAACTGTTTTTT | CASSQEVGRPNEKLFF
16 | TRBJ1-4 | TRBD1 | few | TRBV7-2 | TGTGCCAGCAGCTTAGTTTGGGCAGGGGGCGGTGAAAAACTGTTTTTT | CASSLVWAGGGEKLFF
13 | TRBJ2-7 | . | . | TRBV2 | TGTGCCAGCAGTGGGGAGGAGGGGAGCGAGCAGTACTTC | CASSGEEGSEQYF
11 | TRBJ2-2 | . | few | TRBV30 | TGTGCCTGGAAGGGCGGCGGGGAGCTGTTTTTT | CAWKGGGELFF
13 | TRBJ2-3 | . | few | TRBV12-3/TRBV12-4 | TGTGCCAGCAGTTTAATGGGGGGTGCTACGCAGTATTTT | CASSLMGGATQYF
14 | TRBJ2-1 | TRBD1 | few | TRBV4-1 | TGCGCCAGCAGCCAAACCGGGACAGGGCATGAGCAGTTCTTC | CASSQTGTGHEQFF
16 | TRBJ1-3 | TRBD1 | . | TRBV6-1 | TGTGCCAGCACCACGCCTGGCAGGGGGCCTGGAAACACCATATATTTT | CASTTPGRGPGNTIYF
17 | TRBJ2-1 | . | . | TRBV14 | TGTGCCAGCAGCCAAGTTGGAGGAACGGGTCTCGGCAATGAGCAGTTCTTC | CASSQVGGTGLGNEQFF
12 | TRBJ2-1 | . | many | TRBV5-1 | TGCGCCAGCAGCTTGGTTGACGGTGAGCAGTTCTTC | CASSLVDGEQFF
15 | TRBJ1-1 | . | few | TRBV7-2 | TGTGCCAGCAGCTCATACAGGGCTGGGAACACTGAAGCTTTCTTT | CASSSYRAGNTEAFF
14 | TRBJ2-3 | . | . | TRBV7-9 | TGTGCCAGCAGCTTAGAGTGGGACACAGATACGCAGTATTTT | CASSLEWDTDTQYF
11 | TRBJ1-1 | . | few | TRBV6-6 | TGTGCCAGCATTACCCTGACACGAGCTTTCTTT | CASITLTRAFF
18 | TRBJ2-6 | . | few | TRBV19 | TGTGCCAGTAGTATAGATCTGCGAACGGGCTCTGGGGCCAACGTCCTGACTTTC | CASSIDLRTGSGANVLTF
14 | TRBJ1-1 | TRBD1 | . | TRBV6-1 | TGTGCCAGCAGGCAGGGGGGGTCGAGGACTGAAGCTTTCTTT | CASRQGGSRTEAFF
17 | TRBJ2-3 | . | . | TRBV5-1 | TGCGCCAGCAGCTTCTACGGGGGGCCAGGAGTCGCAGATACGCAGTATTTT | CASSFYGGPGVADTQYF
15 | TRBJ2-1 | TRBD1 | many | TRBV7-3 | TGTGCCAGCAGTAATTCAGGGGGCACCTACAATGAGCAGTTCTTC | CASSNSGGTYNEQFF
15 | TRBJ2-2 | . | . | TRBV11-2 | TGTGCCAGCAGCCTGGTCGGAGATTACACCGGGGAGCTGTTTTTT | CASSLVGDYTGELFF
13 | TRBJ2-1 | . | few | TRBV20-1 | TGCAGTGCTAGATCCGGGCCCACGGGTGAGCAGTTCTTC | CSARSGPTGEQFF
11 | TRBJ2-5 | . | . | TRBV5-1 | TGCGCCAGCGCGACAGAAGAGACCCAGTACTTC | CASATEETQYF
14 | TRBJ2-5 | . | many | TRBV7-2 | TGTGCCAGCAGCTTATCGCGGGGCCAAGAGACCCAGTACTTC | CASSLSRGQETQYF
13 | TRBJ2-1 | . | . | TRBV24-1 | TGTGCCACCCACGGCACAGGGTCCAATGAGCAGTTCTTC | CATHGTGSNEQFF
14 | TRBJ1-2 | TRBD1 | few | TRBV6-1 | TGTGCCAGCAGTGGGGGGACAGCGAACTATGGCTACACCTTC | CASSGGTANYGYTF
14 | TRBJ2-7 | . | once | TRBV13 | TGTGCCAGCAGCTTAAAGAGGAGGACCTACGAGCAGTACTTC | CASSLKRRTYEQYF
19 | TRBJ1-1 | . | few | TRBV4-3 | TGCGCCAGCAGCCAAGATATCGGGAATTGGGGTCGGTCGAACACTGAAGCTTTCTTT | CASSQDIGNWGRSNTEAFF
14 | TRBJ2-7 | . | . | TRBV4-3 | TGCGCCAGCAGCCAAGGACGTCAGCTCTACGAGCAGTACTTC | CASSQGRQLYEQYF
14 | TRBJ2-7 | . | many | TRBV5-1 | TGCGCCAGCAGCTTGGATGGGGGCGCCTACGAGCAGTACTTC | CASSLDGGAYEQYF
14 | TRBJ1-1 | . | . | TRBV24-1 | TGTGCCACCAGTGCGTGGACGGCGAACACTGAAGCTTTCTTT | CATSAWTANTEAFF
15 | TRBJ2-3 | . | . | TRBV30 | TGTGCCTGGAGCCCGGGACTCACGATGACAGATACGCAGTATTTT | CAWSPGLTMTDTQYF
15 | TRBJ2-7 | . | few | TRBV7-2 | TGTGCCAGCAGCGTAGGAACAGGGTTTCAATACGAGCAGTACTTC | CASSVGTGFQYEQYF
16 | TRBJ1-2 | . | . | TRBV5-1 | TGCGCCAGCAGCTTTAATTCGGGACGGTATAACTATGGCTACACCTTC | CASSFNSGRYNYGYTF
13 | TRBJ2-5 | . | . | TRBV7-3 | TGTGCCAGCAGCCGGGGACTCCTAGAGACCCAGTACTTC | CASSRGLLETQYF
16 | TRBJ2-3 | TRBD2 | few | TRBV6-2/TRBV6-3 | TGTGCCAGCAGTTCCTGGACTAGCCTCCCCCCAGATACGCAGTATTTT | CASSSWTSLPPDTQYF
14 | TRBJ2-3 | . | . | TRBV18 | TGTGCCAGCTCACCAGTAGCGTATACAGATACGCAGTATTTT | CASSPVAYTDTQYF
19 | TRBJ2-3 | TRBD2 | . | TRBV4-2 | TGTGCCAGCAGCCAAGATCGGGCTAGCGGGGGGGCTTTCACAGATACGCAGTATTTT | CASSQDRASGGAFTDTQYF
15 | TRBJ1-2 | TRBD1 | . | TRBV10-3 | TGTGCCGTCCCGGACAGGGCAGGTCTGGCCTATGGCTACACCTTC | CAVPDRAGLAYGYTF
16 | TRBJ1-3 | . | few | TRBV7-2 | TGTGCCAGCAGCTTAGCATTGGGGCAGAGGATAAACACCATATATTTT | CASSLALGQRINTIYF
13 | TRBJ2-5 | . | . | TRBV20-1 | TGCAGTGCTAGGGGTAGCCGCGAGGAGACCCAGTACTTC | CSARGSREETQYF
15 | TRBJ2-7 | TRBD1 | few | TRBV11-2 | TGTGCCAGCAGCCGATTAAGGGACAGAAGCTACGAGCAGTACTTC | CASSRLRDRSYEQYF
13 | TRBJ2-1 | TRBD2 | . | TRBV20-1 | TGCAGTGCATGGGATAGCGGGGGGGATGAGCAGTTCTTC | CSAWDSGGDEQFF
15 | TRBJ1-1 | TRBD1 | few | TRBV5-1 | TGCGCCAGCAGCTTGGGTGGGACAGGGAACACTGAAGCTTTCTTT | CASSLGGTGNTEAFF
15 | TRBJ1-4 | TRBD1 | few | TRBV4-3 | TGCGCCAGCAGCCCGACGACAGGGAGGGGTGAAAAACTGTTTTTT | CASSPTTGRGEKLFF
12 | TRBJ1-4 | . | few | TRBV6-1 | TGTGCCAGCAATCAAGGGGGTGAAAAACTGTTTTTT | CASNQGGEKLFF
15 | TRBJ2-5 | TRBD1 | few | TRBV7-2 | TGTGCCAGCAGCTTCGACAGGGGGAGGGTAGAGACCCAGTACTTC | CASSFDRGRVETQYF
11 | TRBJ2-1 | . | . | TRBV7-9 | TGTGCCAGCAGCCGTGGGGTTGAGCAGTTCTTC | CASSRGVEQFF
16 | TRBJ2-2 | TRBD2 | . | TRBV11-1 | TGTGCCAGCAGTTACGCTGCGGGGGGGCGTAACGGGGAGCTGTTTTTT | CASSYAAGGRNGELFF
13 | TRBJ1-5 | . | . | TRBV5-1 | TGCGCCAGCTCTTTTGGGGCGAGACAGCCCCAGCATTTT | CASSFGARQPQHF